These 18 T cell receptor beta chains originate from one sample sequenced in a study of cytomegalovirus exposure and HLA in healthy donors. PCR amplification relied on 60 Vbeta primers (plus 13 Jbeta primers). Profiling relied on immunoSEQ multiplex PCR, and the TCRdb table lists in-frame clones only, not all of them. This sample has fewer than 75,000 clones, with 80% found just once. Sample: PBMCs. These receptors were collected from a woman aged 25 to 39 in good health and CMV-seronegative.

The chain is built from TRBV7-9 and TRBJ2-2; no firm D call. Germline CDR1 and CDR2: SEHNR and FQNEAQ (reference sequence). The CDR3 sequence is 13 residues long. Trimming left V 5 bases short and J 1 base short, with 5 bases between. The chain's CDR3 is CASSHQNTGELFF. The CDR3 DNA follows: TGTGCCAGCAGCCATCAGAACACCGGGGAGCTGTTTTTT.

The CDR3 DNA follows: TGTGCCAGCAGCCGCGACAGGGGACCCTACGAGCAGTACTTC. Its translation: CASSRDRGPYEQYF. The chain employs TRBV27 and TRBJ2-7, with TRBD1 matching over 8 bases. The CDR3 covers 14 residues. Germline CDR1 is MNHEY and CDR2 is SMNVEV (reference sequence). The trim removed 6 bases at V and 2 bases at J, leaving 6 bases unmatched.

V usage is TRBV9 and J usage is TRBJ1-6, with TRBD1 matching 8 bases. In germline, CDR1 is SGDLS, CDR2 YYNGEE. J lost 8 bases, V lost 1 base, and 8 bases had no gene match. The CDR3 totals 16 residues. CDR3 protein: CASSVSRTGRDSPLHF. DNA of the CDR3: TGTGCCAGCAGCGTATCCCGGACAGGGCGGGATTCACCCCTCCACTTT. Full variable domain (outside the CDR3, taken from reference TRBV9 and TRBJ1-6): DSGVTQTPKHLITATGQRVTLRCSPRSGDLSVYWYQQSLDQGLQFLIQYYNGEERAKGNILERFSAQQFPDLHSELNLSSLELGDSALYFCASSVSRTGRDSPLHFGNGTRLTVT.

CDR3 region: CATSSVGGADTQYF. The CDR3 region has the DNA TGTGCCACCAGCAGTGTCGGGGGGGCAGATACGCAGTATTTT. The chain couples TRBV15 to TRBJ2-3; 8 positions agree with TRBD2. The CDR3 consists of 14 residues. Germline V gene lookup returns CDR1 LNHNV and CDR2 YYDKDF (reference sequence). J was trimmed by 4 bases and V by 3 bases; bases with no gene match: 3.

This clone has just one count. The CDR3 DNA sequence: TGCAGCGTTGAAGGTAGCTCGACTAGCGGAACCTACGAGCAGTACTTC. This translates into CSVEGSSTSGTYEQYF. The J gene is TRBJ2-7, the V gene TRBV29-1; TRBD2 aligns across 9 bases. The CDR3 extends over 16 amino acids. Germline CDR1 reads SQVTM; CDR2 reads ANQGSEA. V dropped 1 base and J dropped 2; count of bases not matched to a gene: 9.

This clone was recorded once. The rearrangement uses TRBV6-5 and TRBJ2-7; 10 nucleotides agree with TRBD1. The CDR3 runs to 15 residues. The germline V gene encodes CDR1 MNHEY and CDR2 SVGAGI. Unmatched junction bases numbered 7, after V lost 4 bases and J lost 4 bases. In nucleotides, the CDR3 is TGTGCCAGCAGTTCACCCGGGACAGGGGTATACGAGCAGTACTTC. Translation gives CASSSPGTGVYEQYF.

This clone was seen more than once but under ten times. V usage is TRBV5-1 and J usage is TRBJ2-1, with D tentatively TRBD1 (5 bases). CDR1 is SGHRS and CDR2 is YFSETQ in the germline V gene. The CDR3 sequence is 15 residues long. V lost 2 bases to trimming and J lost 6 bases, with 15 bases between them. The CDR3 coding sequence is TGCGCCAGCAGCTTATGGCTAGACAGAGTCAATGAGCAGTTCTTC. Encoded protein: CASSLWLDRVNEQFF.

The V and J genes are TRBV4-1 and TRBJ2-3, with 7 bases identical to TRBD2. J was trimmed by 5 bases and V by 1 base; bases with no gene match: 6. CDR3 length equals 15 residues. The V gene's germline CDR1 is MGHRA and CDR2 YSYEKL. The CDR3 protein is CASSQVASGEDTQYF. CDR3 DNA sequence: TGCGCCAGCAGCCAAGTAGCCAGCGGGGAAGATACGCAGTATTTT.

V gene TRBV28 combines with J gene TRBJ2-1; the D is unclear. CDR3 length: 13 amino acids. V lost 5 bases to trimming and J lost 2 bases, with 7 bases between them. CDR1 is MDHEN and CDR2 is SYDVKM in the germline V gene. The CDR3 nucleotides read TGTGCCAGCAGTCTCTCCCCCTACAATGAGCAGTTCTTC. This codes for CASSLSPYNEQFF.

The rearrangement joins TRBV30 to TRBJ2-2, with D hard to call. This CDR3 comprises 17 residues. Trimming took off 0 bases at V and 5 bases at J, with 19 bases between the two ends. CDR1 is GTSNPN and CDR2 is SVGIG in the germline V gene (reference sequence). This chain's CDR3 is CAWSVHASSLFTGELFF. DNA of the CDR3: TGTGCCTGGAGTGTACACGCCTCCTCATTATTTACCGGGGAGCTGTTTTTT.

As for this clone: The junction departs from germline at one end; a sequencing error may be responsible. This chain joins TRBV7-7 and TRBJ2-2; 10 bases are shared with TRBD2. CDR1 is SSHAT and CDR2 is FNYEAQ in the germline V gene (reference sequence). CDR3 size: 14 residues. CDR3 residues: CASSSGLASGELFF. The CDR3 nucleotides read TGTGCTAGCAGCTCGGGACTAGCGTCCGGGGAGCTGTTTTTT.

V and J are TRBV7-8 and TRBJ1-5; a possible D gene is TRBD1 (6 bases). The ends were cut back, 5 bases at V and 6 bases at J, with 17 bases in the middle. The CDR3 is 15 amino acids. CDR1 and CDR2 (germline): SGHVS, FQNEAQ. The CDR3 loop reads CASSPRGVGTQPQHF. CDR3 DNA sequence: TGTGCCAGCAGCCCCAGGGGCGTCGGAACTCAGCCCCAGCATTTT.

The V and J genes are TRBV5-1 and TRBJ2-7, with a weak D call TRBD1 (5 bases). The V and J ends lost 1 base and 6 bases respectively, with 8 bases between them. The CDR3 is 12 residues long. In germline, CDR1 is SGHRS, CDR2 YFSETQ. The CDR3: CASSLSGLEQYF. The CDR3 bases are TGCGCCAGCAGCTTGTCAGGGCTCGAGCAGTACTTC.

The chain carries TRBV5-1 and TRBJ2-5; 13 positions agree with TRBD2. CDR1 SGHRS and CDR2 YFSETQ come from the germline V gene. J lost 3 bases, V lost 4 bases, and 9 bases had no gene match. The CDR3 runs to 17 residues. CDR3 residues: CASSPTPGLAGKETQYF. For the CDR3, the DNA is TGCGCCAGCAGCCCCACCCCGGGACTAGCGGGGAAAGAGACCCAGTACTTC.

This clone was recorded a few times. Here the CDR3 reads CASRKRQGRDQPQHF. The CDR3 bases are TGTGCCAGCAGGAAGAGACAGGGGAGGGATCAGCCCCAGCATTTT. The chain couples TRBV2 to TRBJ1-5; TRBD1 agrees at 8 bases. Germline-derived CDR1 and CDR2 are SNHLY and FYNNEI. V shed 6 bases and J 5 bases; nucleotides not matched to a gene: 9. The CDR3 is 15 amino acids.

This clone was counted between two and nine times. V is TRBV6-4 and J is TRBJ2-1, with no clear D. The CDR3 contains 14 residues. V dropped 2 bases and J dropped 4 bases, with 9 bases sitting between them. Per germline, CDR1 MRHNA and CDR2 SNTAGT. The CDR3 loop is CASSDGQNYNEQFF. The CDR3, as DNA: TGTGCCAGCAGTGACGGGCAGAATTACAATGAGCAGTTCTTC.

The chain has TRBV5-6 and TRBJ2-7; 7 nucleotides line up with TRBD2. The CDR3 runs to 13 residues. Germline loops: CDR1 SGHDT, CDR2 YYEEEE. V dropped 5 bases and J dropped 2; count of bases not matched to a gene: 4. Written as DNA, the CDR3 is TGTGCCAGCAGACCAGCGGGAACCTACGAGCAGTACTTC. It codes for CASRPAGTYEQYF.

This clone has a handful of counts. The chain joins TRBV2 to TRBJ2-3, with TRBD2 matching over 9 bases. Trimming took 8 bases from V and 7 from J; bases not matched to a gene: 13. This CDR3 has 15 amino acids. The germline V gene has CDR1 SNHLY and CDR2 FYNNEI. The CDR3 nucleotides are TGTGCCAGCGGCGAGGCGGGACTAGCCGGGAATACGCAGTATTTT. Its protein is CASGEAGLAGNTQYF.